A selection of T cell receptor beta chains follows, all from one sample in a study of brain T cells in children with intractable seizures. Profiling relied on immunoSEQ multiplex PCR, and the TCRdb table lists in-frame clones only, not all of them. This sample has about 320,000 clones, with 85% to 95% found just once. Sample: peripheral blood, taken roughly 5 months after surgery. These receptors all stem from a boy under three years old with tuberous sclerosis and intractable seizures. Each CDR3 is given with its conserved first and last residue. D genes are given only for firm matches. Size tells how often a clone was seen (once, few, many) or the class of an expanded clone, and some rows leave it out.

V gene	D gene	J gene	clone size	CDR3 protein	CDR3 DNA
TRBV6-5	TRBD1	TRBJ1-1	NA	CAVRGQAQNTEAFF	TGTGCCGTCAGGGGACAGGCCCAGAACACTGAAGCTTTCTTT
TRBV19	NA	TRBJ1-2	NA	CASSVPGRVRDYGYTF	TGTGCCAGTAGTGTCCCGGGGCGAGTCCGTGACTATGGCTACACCTTC
TRBV9	TRBD2	TRBJ2-7	NA	CASSVSAGGSYEQYF	TGTGCCAGCAGCGTCTCGGCGGGAGGGTCTTACGAGCAGTACTTC
TRBV7-6	TRBD2	TRBJ2-7	NA	CASRLAGGSGSEQYF	TGTGCCAGCCGACTAGCGGGGGGTTCGGGGTCCGAGCAGTACTTC
TRBV19	NA	TRBJ1-6	NA	CASSMLSGGSPLHF	TGTGCCAGTAGTATGTTAAGCGGCGGCTCACCCCTCCACTTT
TRBV3-1/TRBV3-2	NA	TRBJ2-1	NA	CASSQEHSSYNEQFF	TGTGCCAGCAGCCAAGAACATAGCTCCTACAATGAGCAGTTCTTC
TRBV19	NA	TRBJ1-3	NA	CASRMDSGNTIYF	TGTGCCAGTAGGATGGACTCTGGAAACACCATATATTTT
TRBV11-2	NA	TRBJ1-2	few	CASSLHPDNYGYTF	TGTGCCAGCAGCTTACACCCAGACAACTATGGCTACACCTTC
TRBV7-9	NA	TRBJ1-3	NA	CASSPDSGNTIYF	TGTGCCAGCAGCCCGGACTCTGGAAACACCATATATTTT
TRBV28	TRBD2	TRBJ2-1	NA	CASSNRPGLPNQYEQFF	TGTGCCAGCAGTAACCGGCCGGGACTACCGAACCAATATGAGCAGTTCTTC
TRBV6-5	NA	TRBJ1-1	once	CATRDRPVNTEAFF	TGTGCCACGCGGGACCGGCCGGTGAACACTGAAGCTTTCTTT
TRBV19	TRBD1	TRBJ1-5	NA	CASSIATGLAVNQPQHF	TGTGCCAGTAGTATCGCGACAGGGCTGGCAGTCAATCAGCCCCAGCATTTT
TRBV6-1	NA	TRBJ1-4	NA	CASSEGSVAEKLFF	TGTGCCAGCAGTGAGGGTTCGGTGGCTGAAAAACTGTTTTTT
TRBV2	NA	TRBJ2-5	NA	CASRRRDQETQYF	TGTGCCAGCAGACGCCGGGACCAAGAGACCCAGTACTTC
TRBV27	NA	TRBJ2-1	once	CASRPLGGDEQFF	TGTGCCAGCAGACCTCTAGGAGGAGATGAGCAGTTCTTC
TRBV6-5	TRBD2	TRBJ2-1	NA	CASQPGLVTYNEQFF	TGTGCCAGCCAACCGGGACTAGTGACCTACAATGAGCAGTTCTTC
TRBV12-3/TRBV12-4	NA	TRBJ1-2	NA	CASSFYRLGGYTF	TGTGCCAGCAGTTTCTACAGGCTAGGCGGCTACACCTTC
TRBV14	NA	TRBJ1-1	NA	CASSAVVNTEAFF	TGTGCCAGCAGCGCCGTAGTGAACACTGAAGCTTTCTTT
TRBV9	TRBD2	TRBJ2-1	NA	CASSVSSSGYNEQFF	TGTGCCAGCAGCGTGTCGAGTAGCGGGTACAATGAGCAGTTCTTC
TRBV5-6	NA	TRBJ2-3	NA	CASSILRQPQYF	TGTGCCAGCAGCATCCTCAGGCAGCCGCAGTATTTT
TRBV5-1	NA	TRBJ2-5	NA	CASSLEGGWETQYF	TGCGCCAGCAGCTTGGAGGGGGGCTGGGAGACCCAGTACTTC
TRBV7-3	NA	TRBJ2-1	NA	CASSFRGQGDYNEQFF	TGTGCCAGCAGCTTCCGGGGGCAGGGGGACTACAATGAGCAGTTCTTC
TRBV4-1	TRBD1	TRBJ1-5	NA	CASSLGQGQPQHF	TGCGCCAGCAGCCTCGGACAGGGGCAGCCCCAGCATTTT